Below are 12 T cell receptor beta chains sequenced from a single sample in a study of T cells in localized non-small cell lung cancer. Data came from immunoSEQ multiplex PCR; TCRdb stores just in-frame clones and leaves some out. The top ten clones hold around 4% of a sample with 30,000 to 35,000 clones, 88% of them seen once. Sequences were derived from peripheral blood, sampled before any cancer treatment. The receptors come from a woman aged 35 to 69 with stage I lung adenocarcinoma.

V usage is TRBV18 and J usage is TRBJ2-5, with 10 bases identical to TRBD2. This CDR3 is 19 amino acids long. Germline V gene sequence: CDR1 KGHSH, CDR2 LQKENI. The ends lost 6 bases at V and 5 bases at J; junction bases unmatched: 21. The CDR3 is CASSPFVASGGLGHETQYF. CDR3 DNA: TGTGCCAGCTCCCCCTTCGTCGCTAGCGGGGGTTTGGGGCACGAGACCCAGTACTTC.

This clone was detected once. The chain combines TRBV28 with TRBJ2-7; 7 nucleotides align to TRBD2. The germline V gene has CDR1 MDHEN and CDR2 SYDVKM. Trimming removed 5 bases from V and 1 base from J; junction bases left unmatched: 14. This CDR3 region has 17 residues. In nucleotides, the CDR3 is TGTGCCAGCAGTCCCTACGCGGGCGGGAGAGCATCCTACGAGCAGTACTTC. Translation: CASSPYAGGRASYEQYF.

The chain joins TRBV7-2 to TRBJ2-7, with unresolved D. There are 13 residues in the CDR3. V lost 2 bases and J lost 7, with 12 bases in between. Germline V gene data show CDR1 as SGHTA and CDR2 as FQGNSA. Here the CDR3 reads CASSLTPRGEQYF. As DNA, the CDR3 is TGTGCCAGCAGCTTAACACCCCGTGGGGAGCAGTACTTC. Full variable domain (missing parts from reference TRBV7-2 and TRBJ2-7): GAGVSQSPSNKVTEKGKDVELRCDPISGHTALYWYRQSLGQGLEFLIYFQGNSAPDKSGLPSDRFSAERTGGSVSTLTIQRTQQEDSAVYLCASSLTPRGEQYFGPGTRLTVT.

This chain connects TRBV5-6 to TRBJ2-4; no firm D call. CDR3 size: 11 residues. V lost 4 bases to trimming and J lost 6 bases, with 5 bases between them. Germline loops: CDR1 SGHDT, CDR2 YYEEEE. Here the CDR3 reads CASSVSNIQYF. The CDR3 region has the DNA TGTGCCAGCAGCGTCTCAAACATTCAGTACTTC.

V usage is TRBV18 and J usage is TRBJ1-4; 9 bases are a match to TRBD1. Germline V gene sequence: CDR1 KGHSH, CDR2 LQKENI. Trimming cost V 6 bases and J 5 bases; bases outside gene matches: 7. This CDR3 contains 15 residues. The CDR3, as DNA: TGTGCCAGCTCTGATCTTGGGACAGGGAATGAAAAACTGTTTTTT. Protein sequence: CASSDLGTGNEKLFF.

This clone appeared once. The chain is built from TRBV19 and TRBJ2-5; 8 nucleotides agree with TRBD2. The germline CDR1 and CDR2 sequences are LNHDA and SQIVND (reference sequence). V lost 6 bases and J lost 1; bases outside the gene matches: 7. This CDR3 contains 15 residues. The CDR3 DNA follows: TGTGCCAGTAGCGCGAGCGGGGGTTTCCAAGAGACCCAGTACTTC. This translates into CASSASGGFQETQYF.

This clone was picked up a small number of times. The chain links TRBV5-6 to TRBJ1-5, with D hard to call. Trimming left V 2 bases short and J 5 bases short, with 8 bases between. Germline CDR1 reads SGHDT; CDR2 reads YYEEEE. The CDR3 sequence is 13 residues long. The CDR3 here is CASSFGPHQPQHF. The CDR3 coding sequence is TGTGCCAGCAGCTTCGGACCCCATCAGCCCCAGCATTTT.

The chain combines TRBV15 with TRBJ2-3; 7 bases agree with TRBD2. The CDR3 runs 15 residues. Germline V gene lookup returns CDR1 LNHNV and CDR2 YYDKDF (reference sequence). The V and J ends lost 1 base and 4 bases, in that order; junction bases with no gene match: 5. The CDR3 spells CATSRAGGTPDTQYF. CDR3 nucleotides: TGTGCCACCAGCAGAGCCGGGGGGACGCCAGATACGCAGTATTTT. The full variable domain, in which reference TRBV15 and TRBJ2-3 provide the parts outside the CDR3, is DAMVIQNPRYQVTQFGKPVTLSCSQTLNHNVMYWYQQKSSQAPKLLFHYYDKDFNNEADTPDNFQSRRPNTSFCFLDIRSPGLGDTAMYLCATSRAGGTPDTQYFGPGTRLTVL.

This clone is a singleton in its sample. This rearrangement joins TRBV27 to TRBJ1-3, with D uncertain. The CDR3 spans 11 residues. Trimming pared 6 bases from V and 4 bases from J, leaving 4 bases between. Germline CDR1 and CDR2: MNHEY and SMNVEV (reference sequence). The CDR3 DNA sequence: TGTGCCAGCAGGAGCGGAAACACCATATATTTT. It yields the protein CASRSGNTIYF.

V and J are TRBV7-3 and TRBJ1-2; a weak D match, TRBD1 (5 bases). Deletions cut 1 base from V and 2 bases from J, with 11 bases between. The CDR3 totals 15 residues. Germline lookup yields CDR1 SGHTA and CDR2 FQGTGA. Here the CDR3 reads CASSLMAGQNYGYTF. In DNA, the CDR3 is TGTGCCAGCAGCTTAATGGCGGGGCAGAACTATGGCTACACCTTC. Complete variable domain (other parts from reference TRBV7-3 and TRBJ1-2): GAGVSQTPSNKVTEKGKYVELRCDPISGHTALYWYRQSLGQGPEFLIYFQGTGAADDSGLPNDRFFAVRPEGSVSTLKIQRTERGDSAVYLCASSLMAGQNYGYTFGSGTRLTVV.

This chain uses TRBV19 with TRBJ2-7, with D perhaps given as TRBD1 or TRBD2 (6 bases each). The CDR3 consists of 16 residues. Germline V gene lookup returns CDR1 LNHDA and CDR2 SQIVND (reference sequence). Trimming took off 3 bases at V and 4 bases at J, with 19 bases between the two ends. The CDR3 nucleotides read TGTGCCAGTAGTATGGGGGGCATGAGATCCATATACGAGCAGTACTTC. This encodes CASSMGGMRSIYEQYF.

V and J are TRBV2 and TRBJ1-3, with D perhaps TRBD1 (5 bases). The CDR3 runs to 15 residues. V lost 6 bases and J 4 bases, leaving 16 bases between the germline ends. Germline V CDR1 and CDR2: SNHLY, FYNNEI. For the CDR3, the DNA is TGTGCCAGCAGACTAGATAGGGGATTGGGAAACACCATATATTTT. This codes for CASRLDRGLGNTIYF.